The sequence of this TCR beta chain was determined in a study of cytomegalovirus exposure and HLA in healthy donors. Regarding the study as a whole: By a later analysis, the bulk of CMV-associated TCR beta chains appeared HLA-restricted. An analysis done earlier found most TCR beta V segments productive about 87% or about 30% of the time.

Amplification used 60 Vbeta primers and 13 Jbeta primers. This table comes from immunoSEQ multiplex PCR, and its TCRdb copy is limited to in-frame clones, with some not included. Here the sample spans over 200,000 clones, roughly 82% being singletons. As regards this clone: The antigen remains undetermined.

All the people who gave samples were healthy bone marrow donors. The receptor was derived from a woman between 40 and 50 years old in good health and CMV-seropositive. The sample taken for sequencing was PBMCs.

The CDR3 nucleotides are TGCGCCAGCAGCCCGGGACAGGGTGGGACGAGCAATCAGCCCCAGCATTTT. Translating it yields CASSPGQGGTSNQPQHF. The rearrangement links TRBV5-1 to TRBJ1-5; TRBD1 aligns across 9 bases. Germline V CDR1 and CDR2: SGHRS, YFSETQ. The length of the CDR3 is 17 residues. Trimming at V came to 4 bases and at J to 1 base, leaving 9 bases not matched to a gene.